Sequencing of this T cell receptor (beta chain) was carried out in a study of regulatory T cells in long-lasting Graves disease. The sample's time point: newly diagnosed GD, antithyroid drugs for less than 3 months. Following extraction of RNA from PBMCs, that RNA was used to make the TCR library. Study-wide findings and caveats: Researchers reported studying only peripheral blood, not thyroid tissue.

The V and J ends lost 6 bases and 3 bases respectively, with 12 bases between them. CDR3 length: 14 amino acids. In this sample, this clonotype turned up many times. Its matching antigen is unknown. Through Arm-PCR of CDR3 regions and iRepertoire HTBI primers, TCR beta libraries were built. From the multiplex PCR reads, TCRdb called clonotypes with MiXCR, one entry per CDR3 protein. The table has roughly 500,000 distinct CDR3 sequences, about 13% seen once. The same data also contributed to another study, on T cells in Graves' hyperthyroidism and ophthalmopathy. That source adds: Absence of ophthalmopathy progression within 18 months defined stable Graves' hyperthyroidism. In the blood, most expanded thyroid clonotypes above 0.001 appeared as well.

The TCR was taken from a man aged 25 to 40 with Graves disease. The source was peripheral blood mononuclear cells (PBMCs), collected at new diagnosis, from a patient treated with antithyroid drugs. The rearrangement links TRBV12-3 or TRBV12-4 to TRBJ1-5; the D is unclear. The CDR3 sequence: CASSQVGNNQPQHF. CDR3 bases: TGTGCCAGCAGCCAAGTTGGGAACAATCAGCCCCAGCATTTT.